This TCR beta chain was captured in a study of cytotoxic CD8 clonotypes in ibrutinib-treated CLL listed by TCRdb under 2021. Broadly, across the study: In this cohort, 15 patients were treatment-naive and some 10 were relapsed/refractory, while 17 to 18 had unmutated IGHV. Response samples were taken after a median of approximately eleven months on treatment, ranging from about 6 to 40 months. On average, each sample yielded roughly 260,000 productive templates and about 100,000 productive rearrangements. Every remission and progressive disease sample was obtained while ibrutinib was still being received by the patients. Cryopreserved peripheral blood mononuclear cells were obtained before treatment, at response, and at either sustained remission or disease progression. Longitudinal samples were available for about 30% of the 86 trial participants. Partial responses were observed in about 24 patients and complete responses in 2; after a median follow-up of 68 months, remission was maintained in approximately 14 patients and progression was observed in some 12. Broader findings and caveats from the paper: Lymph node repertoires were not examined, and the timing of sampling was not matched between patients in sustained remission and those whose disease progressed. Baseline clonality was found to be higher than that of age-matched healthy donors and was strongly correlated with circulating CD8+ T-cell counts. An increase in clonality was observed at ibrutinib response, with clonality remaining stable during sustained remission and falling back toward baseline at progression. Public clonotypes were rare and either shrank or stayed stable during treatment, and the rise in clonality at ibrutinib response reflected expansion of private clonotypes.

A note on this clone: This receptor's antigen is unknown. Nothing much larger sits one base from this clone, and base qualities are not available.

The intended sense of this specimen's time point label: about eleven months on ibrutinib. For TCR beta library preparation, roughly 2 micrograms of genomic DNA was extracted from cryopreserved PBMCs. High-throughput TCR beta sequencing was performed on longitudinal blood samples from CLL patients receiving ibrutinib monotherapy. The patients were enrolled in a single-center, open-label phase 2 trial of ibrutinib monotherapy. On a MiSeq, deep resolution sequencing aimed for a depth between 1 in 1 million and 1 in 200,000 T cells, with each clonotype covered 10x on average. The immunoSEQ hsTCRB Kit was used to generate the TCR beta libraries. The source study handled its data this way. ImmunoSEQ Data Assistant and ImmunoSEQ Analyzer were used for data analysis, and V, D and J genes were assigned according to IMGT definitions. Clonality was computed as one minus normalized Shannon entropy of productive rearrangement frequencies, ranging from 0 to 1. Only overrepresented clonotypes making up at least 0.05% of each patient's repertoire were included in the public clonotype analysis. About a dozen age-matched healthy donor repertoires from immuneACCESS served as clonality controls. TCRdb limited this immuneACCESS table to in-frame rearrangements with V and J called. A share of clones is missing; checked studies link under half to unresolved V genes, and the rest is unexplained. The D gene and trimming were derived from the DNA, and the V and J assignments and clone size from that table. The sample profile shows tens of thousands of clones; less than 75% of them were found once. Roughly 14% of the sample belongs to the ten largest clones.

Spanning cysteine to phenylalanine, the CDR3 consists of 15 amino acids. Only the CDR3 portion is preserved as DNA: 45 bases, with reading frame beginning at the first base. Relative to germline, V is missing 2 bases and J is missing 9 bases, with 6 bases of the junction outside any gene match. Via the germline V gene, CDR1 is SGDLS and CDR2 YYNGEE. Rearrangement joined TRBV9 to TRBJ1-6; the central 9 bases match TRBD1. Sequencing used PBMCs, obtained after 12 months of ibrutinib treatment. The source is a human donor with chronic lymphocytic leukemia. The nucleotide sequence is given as TGTGCCAGCAGCGTCTTGACAGGGGGTACTTCACCCCTCCACTTT. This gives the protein CASSVLTGGTSPLHF.